The T cell receptor (beta chain) described here comes from a study of CD8 T cells in ankylosing spondylitis (dated by TCRdb to between 2016 and 2019). At the level of the whole study: The study profiled T cell receptor beta repertoires in healthy donors and ankylosing spondylitis patients to find disease-linked TCR variants. The full study cohort was made up of about 25 ankylosing spondylitis patients and 108 healthy donors. Samples of peripheral blood were taken, and for ankylosing spondylitis patients, synovial fluid was collected as well. On the study overall, not on this receptor specifically: A TCR beta motif made up of seven or eight highly homologous amino acid variants appeared to be characteristic of blood from ankylosing spondylitis patients. Some motif variants had previously been reported in the synovial fluid and blood of reactive arthritis patients, which suggests shared mechanisms of disease initiation. According to the report, matched synovial fluid samples from ankylosing spondylitis patients were significantly enriched for the disease-linked clones. The disease-linked clones showed a CD8+ phenotype and occurred at relatively low frequencies in peripheral blood.

The CDR1 and CDR2 encoded by the germline V gene (reference sequence) are SEHNR and FQNEAQ. CDR3 length: 13 amino acids, cysteine to phenylalanine. Left in the record is the CDR3 DNA by itself, 39 bases read in frame from the first base. Trimming at the junction amounts to 5 bases on V and 4 bases on J, and the germline ends lie 11 bases apart. TCRdb records Illumina HiSeq 2500 as the sequencer. TCR beta libraries were prepared by quantitative 5'-RACE with molecular barcodes. In the paper's pipeline: A new computational method, built on a probabilistic model of VDJ rearrangement, was used to identify disease-linked TCR variants. TCRdb itself trimmed the public reads at Q25 with fastp, ran MiXCR and retained productive beta chains. Entries are consolidated by CDR3 protein sequence, retaining the most common genes and DNA. The V and J calls reflect TCRdb's pipeline rather than the authors' work. Recorded for this sample are about 330,000 distinct CDR3 sequences; roughly 8% of them occurred a single time. Roughly 15% of the sample is in the top ten clones.

As regards this clonotype: What this receptor recognizes is not known. Per-nucleotide qualities are absent, and no much larger clonotype sits a single base away.

The sequence is built from TRBV7-9 and TRBJ1-2; the D gene remains uncertain. Sequencing was performed on blood, either unsorted or a sorted T cell fraction (not recorded which). The origin of this receptor is a male donor with ankylosing spondylitis. Here the CDR3 is given as CASSRSVGYGYTF. The DNA reads as follows: TGTGCCAGCAGCCGCAGCGTGGGCTATGGCTACACCTTC.